The 5 T cell receptor beta chains in this list originate from one sample, sequenced in a study of cytomegalovirus exposure and HLA in healthy donors. PCR amplification relied on 60 Vbeta primers (plus 13 Jbeta primers). Generated by immunoSEQ multiplex PCR, the TCRdb table keeps only in-frame clones and is missing some. Of approximately 190,000 clones in the sample, around 85% were seen once. Source material: PBMCs. The receptors derive from a man between 40 and 49 years old in good health and CMV-seropositive.

The chain has TRBV6-1 and TRBJ1-1; 8 bases map to TRBD1. The CDR3 runs to 13 residues. J gave up 4 bases and V 7 bases, and 5 bases lay outside the gene matches. In germline, CDR1 is MNHNS, CDR2 SASEGT. The CDR3 sequence: CASTGQGGTEAFF. The CDR3 DNA reads TGTGCCAGCACCGGACAGGGTGGCACTGAAGCTTTCTTT.

The rearrangement uses TRBV7-2 and TRBJ1-4; 8 bases agree with TRBD1. The germline gives CDR1 SGHTA, CDR2 FQGNSA. Germline trimming cut 5 bases from V and 8 bases from J; bases unmatched to any gene: 10. The CDR3 totals 15 residues. The CDR3 DNA follows: TGTGCCAGCAGCACCGGACAGGGAGGAGGCGAAAAACTGTTTTTT. Amino acids: CASSTGQGGGEKLFF.

The V gene is TRBV11-2, the J gene TRBJ2-3; TRBD2 aligns across 7 bases. This CDR3 has 15 residues. Germline V lookup: CDR1 SGHAT, CDR2 FQNNGV. V shed 3 bases, J shed 0 bases, and the junction held 3 bases outside the gene matches. CDR3 DNA: TGTGCCAGCAGCTTGGGGGGGACTAGCACAGATACGCAGTATTTT. Amino acids: CASSLGGTSTDTQYF.

Only a few counts were recorded for this clone. The chain carries TRBV12-5 and TRBJ2-5; 9 nucleotides align to TRBD1. After removal of 8 bases from V and 5 bases from J, the junction contained 3 bases not matched to a gene. The CDR3 is 12 amino acids. CDR1 and CDR2 from the germline V gene are LGHNT and FRNRAP. The CDR3 sequence: CASTGGWETQYF. The CDR3 bases are TGTGCTAGTACAGGGGGCTGGGAGACCCAGTACTTC.

The rearrangement uses TRBV10-3 and TRBJ1-2, with D perhaps matching TRBD1 (6 bases). This CDR3 has 16 residues. The germline V gene encodes CDR1 ENHRY and CDR2 SYGVKD. With 4 bases removed from V and 6 bases from J, the gap between germline ends came to 21 bases. The DNA of the CDR3 is TGTGCCATCAGTGGTGACAAGACCCCAGGGGTCGATGGCTACACCTTC. This translates into CAISGDKTPGVDGYTF.